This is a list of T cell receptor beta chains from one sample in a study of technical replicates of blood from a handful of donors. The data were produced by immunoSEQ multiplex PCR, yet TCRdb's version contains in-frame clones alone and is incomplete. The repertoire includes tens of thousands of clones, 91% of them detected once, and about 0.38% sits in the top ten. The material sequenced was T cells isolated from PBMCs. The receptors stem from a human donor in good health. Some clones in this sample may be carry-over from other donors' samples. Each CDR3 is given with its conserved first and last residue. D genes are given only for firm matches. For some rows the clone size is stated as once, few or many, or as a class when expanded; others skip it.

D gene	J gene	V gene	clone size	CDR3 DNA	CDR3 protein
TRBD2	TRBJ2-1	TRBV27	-	TGTGCCAGCAGTTTGACTAGCGGGTACAATGAGCAGTTCTTC	CASSLTSGYNEQFF
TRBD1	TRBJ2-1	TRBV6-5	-	TGTGCCAGCAGTAGACAGGGCGGAGCGTTCAATGAGCAGTTCTTC	CASSRQGGAFNEQFF
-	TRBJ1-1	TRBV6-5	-	TGTGCCAGCAGAACAGTTATGAACACTGAAGCTTTCTTT	CASRTVMNTEAFF
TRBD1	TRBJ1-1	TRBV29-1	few	TGCAGCGGGGGGACAGTGAACACTGAAGCTTTCTTT	CSGGTVNTEAFF
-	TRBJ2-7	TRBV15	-	TGTGCCACCAGCACAATGAAATTAGATGCGGAGCAGTACTTC	CATSTMKLDAEQYF
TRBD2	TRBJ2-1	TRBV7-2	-	TGTGCCAGCAGCTTAGGACTAGCGGGAGCGCAGTTCTTC	CASSLGLAGAQFF
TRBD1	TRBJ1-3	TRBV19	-	TGTGCCAGTAGCCAGACAGGGTTTGGAAACACCATATATTTT	CASSQTGFGNTIYF
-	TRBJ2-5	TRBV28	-	TGTGCCAGCAGGCGGACATCGCGCCCGGAGACCCAGTACTTC	CASRRTSRPETQYF
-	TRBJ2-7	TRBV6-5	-	TGTGCCAGCAGTTACCTGGGAGCGAAGTCCTACGAGCAGTACTTC	CASSYLGAKSYEQYF
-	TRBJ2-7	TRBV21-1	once	TGTGCCAGCAGCGGGACGGGACAGGGAGCGCACGAGCAGTACTTC	CASSGTGQGAHEQYF
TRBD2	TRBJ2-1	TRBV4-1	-	TGCGCCAGCAGCCAAGGACGGCGGACTAGCGGAGGATCCTACAATGAGCAGTTCTTC	CASSQGRRTSGGSYNEQFF
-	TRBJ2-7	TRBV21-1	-	TGTGCCAGCAGACCTAATACTAGCGGGAGCTCCTACGAGCAGTACTTC	CASRPNTSGSSYEQYF
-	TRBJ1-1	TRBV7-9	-	TGTGCCAGCAGCTTTATACAGTCGAACACTGAAGCTTTCTTT	CASSFIQSNTEAFF
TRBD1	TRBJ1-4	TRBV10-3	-	TGTGCCATCAGTCCGGGACAGGGTTCTGAAAAACTGTTTTTT	CAISPGQGSEKLFF
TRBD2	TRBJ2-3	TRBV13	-	TGTGCCAGCAGCCGGATGCGGGGGGCTTCAGATACGCAGTATTTT	CASSRMRGASDTQYF
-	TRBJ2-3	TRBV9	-	TGTGCCAGCAGCGTAGCCTACTCCTACGTCGATACGCAGTATTTT	CASSVAYSYVDTQYF
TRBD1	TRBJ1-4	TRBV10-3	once	TGTGCCATCAGTGGGACAGGGCTGTATGAAAAACTGTTTTTT	CAISGTGLYEKLFF
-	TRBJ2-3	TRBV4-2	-	TGTGCCAGCAGCCAAGGTTTCAGGAACACAGATACGCAGTATTTT	CASSQGFRNTDTQYF
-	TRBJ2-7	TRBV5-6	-	TGTGCCAGCAGCCCTTTGGGAGAGGTCTACGAGCAGTACTTC	CASSPLGEVYEQYF
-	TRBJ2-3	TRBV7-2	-	TGTGCCACCGAAGCAACCACAGATACGCAGTATTTT	CATEATTDTQYF
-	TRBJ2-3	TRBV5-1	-	TGCGCCAGCAGCTTGACTACAGATACGCAGTATTTT	CASSLTTDTQYF
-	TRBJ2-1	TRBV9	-	TGTGCCAGCAGCGCTCGCGGATACAATGAGCAGTTCTTC	CASSARGYNEQFF
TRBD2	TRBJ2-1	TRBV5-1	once	TGCGCCAGCAGCTTGGGGTCTAGCGGGAGCTCCTACAATGAGCAGTTCTTC	CASSLGSSGSSYNEQFF
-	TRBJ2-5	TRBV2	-	TGTGCCAGCAATGAACAGGGAGGAAGAGAGACCCAGTACTTC	CASNEQGGRETQYF
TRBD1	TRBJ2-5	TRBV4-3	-	TGCGCCAGCAGCCGTACAGGGGAAGAGACCCAGTACTTC	CASSRTGEETQYF
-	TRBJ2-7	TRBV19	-	TGTGCCAGTAGTATGTCTGTACAGCCCTACGAGCAGTACTTC	CASSMSVQPYEQYF
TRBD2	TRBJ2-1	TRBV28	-	TGTGCCAGCAGTGGGACTAGCGGTTGGAGGGGGAATGAGCAGTTCTTC	CASSGTSGWRGNEQFF
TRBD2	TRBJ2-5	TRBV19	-	TGTGCCAGTAGTAGGGGGCTTTGGGGGCGGCGGGAGGTGGAGGAGACCCAGTACTTC	CASSRGLWGRREVEETQYF
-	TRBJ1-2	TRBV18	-	TGTGCCAGCTCCCGACAATACCTCGATGGCTACACCTTC	CASSRQYLDGYTF
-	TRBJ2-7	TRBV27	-	TGTGCCAGCAGTTTAGACAGCTACTACGAGCAGTACTTC	CASSLDSYYEQYF
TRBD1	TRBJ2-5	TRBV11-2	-	TGTGCCAGCAGCGTACAGGGGGCTAGGGAGACCCAGTACTTC	CASSVQGARETQYF
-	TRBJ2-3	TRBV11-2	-	TGTGCCAGCAGCTCCCCCCGCGGCCCAGATACGCAGTATTTT	CASSSPRGPDTQYF
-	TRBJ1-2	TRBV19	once	TGTGCCAGTAGTCCCTCCCAGGGCAACAGCTACAGCTATGGCTACACCTTC	CASSPSQGNSYSYGYTF
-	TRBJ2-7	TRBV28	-	TGTGCCAGCAACCCACGGTTCAGCGACGAGCAGTACTTC	CASNPRFSDEQYF
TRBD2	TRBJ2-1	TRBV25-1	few	TGTGCCAGCAGTGATCCCCCCGGGACTAGCGGCTCCAATGAGCAGTTCTTC	CASSDPPGTSGSNEQFF
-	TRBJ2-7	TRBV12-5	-	TGTGCTAGTGGTTTGGTTATAGGACTTCTGCCATGCGAGCAGTACTTC	CASGLVIGLLPCEQYF
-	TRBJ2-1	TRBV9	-	TGTGCCAGCAGCGTCGGGACAACCAATTACAATGAGCAGTTCTTC	CASSVGTTNYNEQFF
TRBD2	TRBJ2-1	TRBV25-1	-	TGTGCCAGCAGTGATATGAGCGGGAGGTCGTTCTTC	CASSDMSGRSFF
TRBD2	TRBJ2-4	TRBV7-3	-	TGTGCCAGCAGCTTAAACCCTAGCGGATCAGGCATTCAGTACTTC	CASSLNPSGSGIQYF
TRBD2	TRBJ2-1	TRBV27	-	TGTGCCAGCAGAAGCACTAGCGCGAGCTCCTACAATGAGCAGTTCTTC	CASRSTSASSYNEQFF
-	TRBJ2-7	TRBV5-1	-	TGCGCCAGCAGCTTTAGAGGTTACGAGCAGTACTTC	CASSFRGYEQYF
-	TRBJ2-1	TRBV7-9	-	TGTGCCAGCAGCTTAGACTCATCCGCGAAGCGCGAGCAGTTCTTC	CASSLDSSAKREQFF
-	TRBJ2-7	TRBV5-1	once	TGCGCCAGCAGCTTGGATCCCTACTCCTACGAGCAGTACTTC	CASSLDPYSYEQYF
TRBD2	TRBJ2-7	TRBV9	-	TGTGCCAGCAGCGTAGGGGGTAGCGGGAATCCCTACGAGCAGTACTTC	CASSVGGSGNPYEQYF
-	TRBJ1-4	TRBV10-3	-	TGTGCCATCAGTGCGGGGGGCGCATCGAAACTGTTTTTT	CAISAGGASKLFF
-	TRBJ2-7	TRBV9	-	TGTGCCAGCAGCTCACCGGGAGAGCAGTACTTC	CASSSPGEQYF
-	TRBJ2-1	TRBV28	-	TGTGCCAGCAGCGGACCGACCGGGACACCCTACAATGAGCAGTTCTTC	CASSGPTGTPYNEQFF
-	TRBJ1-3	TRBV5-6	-	TGTGCCAGCAGCTTGGAATCGGGGCAGGGAGGAAATTTTTTT	CASSLESGQGGNFF
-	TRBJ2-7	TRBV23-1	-	TGCGCCAGCAGTCAATCTCCGGGGAGCTCCTACGAGCAGTACTTC	CASSQSPGSSYEQYF
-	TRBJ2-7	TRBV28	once	TGTGCCAGCACCCTTGGGGGGTACGAGCAGTACTTC	CASTLGGYEQYF
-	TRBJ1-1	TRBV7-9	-	TGTGCCAGCAGCTTAGCCGGCGGGGGATACACTGAAGCTTTCTTT	CASSLAGGGYTEAFF
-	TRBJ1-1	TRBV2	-	TGTGCCAGCAGCTCAAGACTGGAGAACACTGAAGCTTTCTTT	CASSSRLENTEAFF